The TCR beta chain described here comes from a study of shared clonotypes between healthy human individuals. Across the whole study: The donor pool was made up of a couple of women and a few men aged 18 to 49.

This CDR3 comprises 15 residues. J was trimmed by 4 bases and V by 4 bases; bases with no gene match: 3. Germline V gives CDR1 SGHNT, CDR2 YYREEE (reference sequence). Repertoires were generated with immunoSEQ multiplex PCR, while TCRdb's copy carries only in-frame clones and drops some. The table lists about 480,000 clones, almost 80% of them singletons. The V call is TRBV5-4, the J call TRBJ2-5, with 14 nucleotides matching TRBD2. The clonotype comes from a middle-aged woman in good health. Some clones in this sample may be carry-over from other donors' samples. The sequencing sample was made of PBMCs. The CDR3 coding sequence is TGTGCCAGCAGCCCGGGACTAGCGGGAGTAGAGACCCAGTACTTC. The encoded protein is CASSPGLAGVETQYF.